This T cell receptor (beta chain) was retrieved from a study of response to subunit inactivated influenza vaccine. General study findings and limits: The authors suggested that few new T cells are recruited per seasonal influenza vaccination.

With regard to this clonotype: Antigen specificity is unknown.

The CDR3 is made up of 16 amino acids. Germline V lookup: CDR1 LGHNA, CDR2 YSLEER. The V and J ends lost 0 bases and 10 bases, in that order; junction bases with no gene match: 9. Using its own MiXCR run on the RT-PCR reads, TCRdb lists one record per CDR3 protein. Of about 520,000 distinct CDR3 sequences in the sample, approximately 24% were seen once. The sample consisted of CD4+ T cells sorted from PBMCs, taken 5 days after vaccination. The receptor was derived from a man aged 50-60 years who received an inactivated influenza vaccine. The chain has TRBV4-3 and TRBJ1-6, with 7 bases that match TRBD1. CDR3 in DNA: TGCGCCAGCAGCCAAGATCGCCAGGGGGTTTCATCACCCCTCCACTTT. Amino acid sequence: CASSQDRQGVSSPLHF.